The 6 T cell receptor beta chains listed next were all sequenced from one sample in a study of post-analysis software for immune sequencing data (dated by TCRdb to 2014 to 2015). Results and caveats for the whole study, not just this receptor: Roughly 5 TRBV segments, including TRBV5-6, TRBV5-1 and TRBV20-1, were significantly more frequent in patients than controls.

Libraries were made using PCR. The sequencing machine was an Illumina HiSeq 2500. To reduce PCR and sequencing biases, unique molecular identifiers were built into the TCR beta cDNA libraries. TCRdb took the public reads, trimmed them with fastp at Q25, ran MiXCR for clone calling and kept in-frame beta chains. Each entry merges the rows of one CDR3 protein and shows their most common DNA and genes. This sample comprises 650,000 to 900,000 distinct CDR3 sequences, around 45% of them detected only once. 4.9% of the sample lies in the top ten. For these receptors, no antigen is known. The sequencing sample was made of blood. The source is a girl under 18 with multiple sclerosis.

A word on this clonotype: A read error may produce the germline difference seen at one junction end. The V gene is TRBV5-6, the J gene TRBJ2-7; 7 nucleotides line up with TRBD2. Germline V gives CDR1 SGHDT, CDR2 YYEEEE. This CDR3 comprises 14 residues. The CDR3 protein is CACSLSGTTYEQYF. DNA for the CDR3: TGTGCCTGCAGCCTGTCCGGGACTACCTACGAGCAGTACTTC.

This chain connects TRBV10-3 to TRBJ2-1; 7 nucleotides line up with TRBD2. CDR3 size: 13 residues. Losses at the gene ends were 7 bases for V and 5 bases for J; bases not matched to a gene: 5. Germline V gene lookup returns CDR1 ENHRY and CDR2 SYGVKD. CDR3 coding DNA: TGTGCCATCACCATAGGGACTAACAATGAGCAGTTCTTC. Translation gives CAITIGTNNEQFF.

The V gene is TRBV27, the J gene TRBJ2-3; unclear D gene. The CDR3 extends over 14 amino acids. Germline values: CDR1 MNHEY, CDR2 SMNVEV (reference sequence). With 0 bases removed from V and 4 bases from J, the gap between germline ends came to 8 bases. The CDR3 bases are TGTGCCAGCAGTTTATCCTTCGAGTCAGATACGCAGTATTTT. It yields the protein CASSLSFESDTQYF.

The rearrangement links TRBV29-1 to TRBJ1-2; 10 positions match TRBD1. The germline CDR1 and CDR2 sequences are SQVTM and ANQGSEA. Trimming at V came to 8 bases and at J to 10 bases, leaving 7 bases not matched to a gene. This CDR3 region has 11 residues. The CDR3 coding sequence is TGCAGCACCCGGGACAGGGGTTACTACACCTTC. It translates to CSTRDRGYYTF.

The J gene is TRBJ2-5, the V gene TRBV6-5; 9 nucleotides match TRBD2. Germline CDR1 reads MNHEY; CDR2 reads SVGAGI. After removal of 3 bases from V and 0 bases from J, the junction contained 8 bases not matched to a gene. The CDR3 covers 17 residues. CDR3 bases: TGTGCCAGCAGTTATGGCGGGAGGGCCGGTTACCAAGAGACCCAGTACTTC. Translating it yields CASSYGGRAGYQETQYF.

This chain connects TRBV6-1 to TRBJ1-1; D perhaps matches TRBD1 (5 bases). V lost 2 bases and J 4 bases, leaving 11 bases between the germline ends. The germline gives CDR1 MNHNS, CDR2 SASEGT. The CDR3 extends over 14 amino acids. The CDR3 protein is CASSENVGATEAFF. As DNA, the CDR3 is TGTGCCAGCAGTGAAAATGTCGGGGCCACTGAAGCTTTCTTT.